The 27 T cell receptor beta chains presented below share a single source sample, sequenced in a study of blood T cell repertoires in COVID-19. Produced via immunoSEQ multiplex PCR; TCRdb's table is partial and in-frame only. The table shows about 410,000 clones, with 86% occurring only once. Sequencing was done on a sample of peripheral blood. The receptors were sampled from a woman aged 25 to 45 with active or convalescent COVID-19.

This chain connects TRBV20-1 to TRBJ2-7, with D perhaps matching TRBD1 (5 bases). The CDR3 runs to 11 residues. Germline V lookup: CDR1 DFQATT, CDR2 SNEGSKA (reference sequence). V was shortened by 6 bases and J by 2 bases, with 8 bases between the two germline ends. DNA for the CDR3: TGCAGTGCAGGGGTACCCTACGAGCAGTACTTC. It encodes CSAGVPYEQYF.

The V call is TRBV14, the J call TRBJ1-6; D not certain. Trimming left V 6 bases short and J 0 bases short, with 21 bases between. CDR3 size: 19 residues. From germline, CDR1 is SGHDN and CDR2 FVKESK. The CDR3 sequence: CASSPGRNSYLSYNSPLHF. CDR3 nucleotides: TGTGCCAGCAGTCCGGGGAGAAACTCGTACCTCTCCTATAATTCACCCCTCCACTTT.

As concerns this clone: Other nucleotide sequences from this sample produce the same CDR3. The rearrangement joins TRBV27 to TRBJ1-1; D remains ambiguous. The germline CDR1 and CDR2 sequences are MNHEY and SMNVEV (reference sequence). The CDR3 is 14 residues long. The ends were cut back, 1 base at V and 1 base at J, with 7 bases in the middle. The CDR3 region has the DNA TGTGCCAGCAGTTTATTGGGAGGGAACACTGAAGCTTTCTTT. Its translation is CASSLLGGNTEAFF.

The J gene is TRBJ1-4, the V gene TRBV25-1; tentative D call: TRBD1 (6 bases). Germline-derived CDR1 and CDR2 are MGHDK and SYGVNS. The CDR3 is made up of 15 amino acids. Trimming shortened V by 5 bases and J by 0 bases, and 10 bases separated the two germline ends. Here the CDR3 DNA reads TGTGCCAGCAGTAGACAGGCCCCAACTAATGAAAAACTGTTTTTT. It encodes CASSRQAPTNEKLFF.

This clone showed up just a few times. The chain recombines TRBV6-5 with TRBJ2-7; 7 nucleotides line up with TRBD1. Germline V gene lookup returns CDR1 MNHEY and CDR2 SVGAGI. There are 14 residues in the CDR3. The J segment lost 6 bases and the V segment lost 7 bases, leaving 12 bases of the junction unmatched. The CDR3, as DNA: TGTGCCAGCAATCCCGACAGGGTTCTCTCCGAGCAGTACTTC. Amino acid sequence: CASNPDRVLSEQYF.

The chain uses TRBV19 and TRBJ2-1; TRBD2 is a possible D gene (5 bases). The V and J ends lost 7 bases and 5 bases respectively, with 9 bases between them. This CDR3 has 12 amino acids. Germline CDR1 and CDR2: LNHDA and SQIVND (reference sequence). The DNA for the CDR3 is TGTGCCAGTAATTCCGGGGACAATGAGCAGTTCTTC. Translating gives CASNSGDNEQFF.

The V call is TRBV5-8, the J call TRBJ1-1; 7 positions match TRBD1. V was pared by 6 bases and J by 1 base, with 9 bases of the junction left unmatched. This CDR3 contains 15 residues. The germline gives CDR1 SGHTS, CDR2 YDEGEE. CDR3: CASTRNRDRNTEAFF. CDR3 DNA sequence: TGTGCCAGCACCAGAAACCGGGACAGGAACACTGAAGCTTTCTTT.

This chain links TRBV3-1 (or the pseudogene TRBV3-2) with TRBJ1-2; 7 nucleotides line up with TRBD1. V lost 1 base and J lost 4; bases outside the gene matches: 3. Germline values: CDR1 LGHDT, CDR2 YNNKEL (reference sequence). CDR3 length equals 14 residues. CDR3 region: CASSQGAGGYGYTF. The CDR3, as DNA: TGTGCCAGCAGCCAAGGGGCAGGGGGCTATGGCTACACCTTC.

V usage is TRBV23-1 and J usage is TRBJ2-3; the D gene is possibly TRBD1 (6 bases). TRBV23-1 is flagged as an ORF with uncertain function. CDR3 length equals 14 residues. V was shortened by 4 bases and J by 2 bases, with 10 bases between the two germline ends. In DNA, the CDR3 is TGCGCCAGCAGTCGGACAGACCTCACAGATACGCAGTATTTT. It is translated as CASSRTDLTDTQYF.

Of note for this clone: This same CDR3 is encoded by further DNA sequences in the sample. V is TRBV5-1 and J is TRBJ1-4; D unresolved. The ends were cut back, 3 bases at V and 0 bases at J, with 3 bases in the middle. The CDR3 has 13 amino acids. Germline loops: CDR1 SGHRS, CDR2 YFSETQ. The CDR3 here is CASSSATNEKLFF. The CDR3 DNA sequence: TGCGCCAGCAGCTCCGCAACTAATGAAAAACTGTTTTTT.

This chain joins TRBV25-1 and TRBJ1-5; D not resolved. CDR1 MGHDK and CDR2 SYGVNS come from the germline V gene. The CDR3 consists of 13 residues. The ends were cut back, 1 base at V and 7 bases at J, with 8 bases in the middle. Here the CDR3 DNA reads TGTGCCAGCAGTGAATTGGGAGGGCAGCCCCAGCATTTT. The encoded protein is CASSELGGQPQHF. Together with reference TRBV25-1 and TRBJ1-5, the CDR3 gives the full variable domain: EADIYQTPRYLVIGTGKKITLECSQTMGHDKMYWYQQDPGMELHLIHYSYGVNSTEKGDLSSESTVSRIRTEHFPLTLESARPSHTSQYLCASSELGGQPQHFGDGTRLSIL.

As to this clone: Germline and junction disagree at one end, which may indicate a read error. The chain carries TRBV11-2 and TRBJ2-1, with 11 bases matching TRBD2. This CDR3 is built from 14 residues. CDR1 SGHAT and CDR2 FQNNGV come from the germline V gene. CDR3 DNA: TGTGCCAGCAGCTTAAAACTAGCGGGAGAGGGGATGGTCTTC. Amino acids: CASSLKLAGEGMVF.

This chain uses TRBV28 with TRBJ2-2; 10 bases match TRBD1. Germline trimming cut 6 bases from V and 3 bases from J; bases unmatched to any gene: 4. Germline assignment: CDR1 MDHEN and CDR2 SYDVKM. The CDR3 is 15 amino acids. DNA of the CDR3: TGTGCCAGCAGCACCGGGACAGGGGACACCGGGGAGCTGTTTTTT. It yields the protein CASSTGTGDTGELFF.

This chain connects TRBV14 to TRBJ2-7; D remains unclear. The CDR3 is made up of 12 amino acids. V dropped 6 bases and J dropped 3 bases, with 9 bases sitting between them. The germline V gene has CDR1 SGHDN and CDR2 FVKESK. CDR3 bases: TGTGCCAGCAGTCCAACTAACTACGAGCAGTACTTC. Its protein is CASSPTNYEQYF.

This chain links TRBV5-1 with TRBJ1-1; D gene ambiguous. The germline V gene has CDR1 SGHRS and CDR2 YFSETQ. There are 15 residues in the CDR3. V was clipped by 3 bases and J by 4 bases, with 16 bases between them. The CDR3 DNA sequence: TGCGCCAGCAGCTCACCGCCCGTAGGGAGCACTGAAGCTTTCTTT. Amino acid sequence: CASSSPPVGSTEAFF.

The genes are TRBV27 and TRBJ1-2; 8 bases are a match to TRBD1. CDR3 length equals 15 residues. The germline V gene has CDR1 MNHEY and CDR2 SMNVEV (reference sequence). The trim removed 5 bases at V and 4 bases at J, leaving 9 bases unmatched. This CDR3 reads CASSLGQGSVYGYTF. CDR3 nucleotide sequence: TGTGCCAGCAGTCTTGGACAGGGCTCGGTCTATGGCTACACCTTC.

The CDR3 loop is CASSEWAGSNQPQHF. The CDR3 bases are TGTGCCAGCAGTGAATGGGCGGGGAGCAATCAGCCCCAGCATTTT. This chain uses TRBV6-1 with TRBJ1-5; D gene ambiguous. The CDR3 runs 15 residues. V lost 2 bases and J lost 1, with 9 bases in between. Germline assignment: CDR1 MNHNS and CDR2 SASEGT.

This clone was detected a few times. V gene TRBV5-1 combines with J gene TRBJ1-3; 7 positions agree with TRBD1. This CDR3 region has 16 residues. Germline V CDR1 and CDR2: SGHRS, YFSETQ. J gave up 3 bases and V 4 bases, and 10 bases lay outside the gene matches. The CDR3 nucleotides are TGCGCCAGCAGCCCCCGACAGGGAGTGGATGGAAACACCATATATTTT. Translation gives CASSPRQGVDGNTIYF.

This clone was observed a single time. The chain carries TRBV6-5 and TRBJ1-6; tentatively, D is TRBD1 (5 bases). Between the trimmed V and J ends, which lost 2 bases and 5 bases, there was a span of 10 bases. Germline assignment: CDR1 MNHEY and CDR2 SVGAGI. The CDR3 contains 15 residues. CDR3 amino acids: CASSYRGRDNSPLHF. DNA for the CDR3: TGTGCCAGCAGTTACCGGGGGAGGGATAATTCACCCCTCCACTTT.

This rearrangement joins TRBV7-9 to TRBJ2-1; 7 bases align to TRBD1. V was pared by 6 bases and J by 6 bases, with 8 bases of the junction left unmatched. The CDR3 runs to 14 residues. Per the germline V gene, CDR1 is SEHNR and CDR2 is FQNEAQ (reference sequence). CDR3 DNA sequence: TGTGCCAGCAGTTCCACAGGGGTCCCCAATGAGCAGTTCTTC. Amino acids: CASSSTGVPNEQFF.

The chain has TRBV4-1 and TRBJ1-1; possible D gene TRBD1, 5 bases. CDR3 length equals 14 residues. V was clipped by 0 bases and J by 7 bases, with 12 bases between them. Germline CDR1 and CDR2: MGHRA and YSYEKL. The CDR3 loop is CASSQEGLRSEAFF. CDR3 bases: TGCGCCAGCAGCCAAGAGGGACTTCGTAGTGAAGCTTTCTTT.

The V and J genes are TRBV11-2 and TRBJ2-7; 9 bases match TRBD1. Germline CDR1 reads SGHAT; CDR2 reads FQNNGV. The CDR3 contains 15 residues. V lost 5 bases to trimming and J lost 4 bases; unmatched junction nucleotides: 9. CDR3 coding DNA: TGTGCCAGCAGCCGTGACAGGGGGGCATTTTACGAGCAGTACTTC. Its protein product is CASSRDRGAFYEQYF.

The V call is TRBV10-3, the J call TRBJ1-1, with 8 bases that match TRBD1. V gave up 11 bases and J gave up 6 bases; unmatched junction bases: 14. Germline CDR1 ENHRY, CDR2 SYGVKD. The CDR3 length is 14 residues. CDR3 protein: CAVGKDRAGAEAFF. The CDR3, as DNA: TGTGCCGTGGGAAAGGACAGGGCGGGCGCTGAAGCTTTCTTT.

Comment on this clone: Within the sample, other DNA sequences also encode this same CDR3. The J gene is TRBJ1-5, the V gene TRBV19; D is unresolved. The V gene's germline CDR1 is LNHDA and CDR2 SQIVND (reference sequence). Deletions cut 1 base from V and 0 bases from J, with 4 bases between. The CDR3 has 14 residues. The CDR3 reads CASSIGHSNQPQHF. In nucleotides, the CDR3 is TGTGCCAGTAGTATAGGACATAGCAATCAGCCCCAGCATTTT.

V and J are TRBV6-5 and TRBJ1-1, with D unclear. V lost 2 bases, J lost 10 bases, and 11 bases lay in between. Looked up from germline, CDR1 is MNHEY and CDR2 is SVGAGI. The CDR3 length is 12 residues. CDR3 nucleotides: TGTGCCAGCAGTTACCGCGGATCTGGAGCTTTCTTT. It encodes CASSYRGSGAFF.

Note on this clone: A much larger clonotype is one base distant, so this may be a read error. Additional DNA sequences in this sample encode the identical CDR3. This chain connects TRBV7-6 to TRBJ1-5; D perhaps matches TRBD1 (5 bases). The CDR3 has 15 amino acids. The germline V gene encodes CDR1 SGHVS and CDR2 FNYEAQ. Deletions cut 1 base from V and 1 base from J, with 8 bases between. DNA for the CDR3: TGTGCCAGCAGCTTAGGGCAGGGAAGCAATCAGCCCCAGCATTTT. Protein sequence: CASSLGQGSNQPQHF.

The gene calls are TRBV27 and TRBJ2-1; 11 positions match TRBD1. The CDR3 spans 17 residues. V shed 2 bases and J 10 bases; nucleotides not matched to a gene: 13. The germline CDR1 and CDR2 sequences are MNHEY and SMNVEV (reference sequence). The CDR3 DNA reads as TGTGCCAGCAGTTTAGGAATGGGACAGGGGGGCCTTCTGGAGCAGTTCTTC. Protein product: CASSLGMGQGGLLEQFF.